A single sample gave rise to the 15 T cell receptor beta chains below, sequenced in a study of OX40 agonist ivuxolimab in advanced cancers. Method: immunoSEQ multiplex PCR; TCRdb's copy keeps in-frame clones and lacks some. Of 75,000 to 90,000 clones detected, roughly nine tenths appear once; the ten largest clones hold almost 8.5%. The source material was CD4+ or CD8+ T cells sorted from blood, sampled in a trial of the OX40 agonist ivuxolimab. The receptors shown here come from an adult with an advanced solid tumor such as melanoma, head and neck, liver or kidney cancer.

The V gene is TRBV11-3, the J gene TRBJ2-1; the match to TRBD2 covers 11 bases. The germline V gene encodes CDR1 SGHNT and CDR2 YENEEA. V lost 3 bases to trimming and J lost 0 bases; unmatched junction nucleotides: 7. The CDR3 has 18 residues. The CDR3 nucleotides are TGTGCCAGCAGCTTGGGGCTAGCGGGAGGAAACTCCTACAATGAGCAGTTCTTC. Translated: CASSLGLAGGNSYNEQFF.

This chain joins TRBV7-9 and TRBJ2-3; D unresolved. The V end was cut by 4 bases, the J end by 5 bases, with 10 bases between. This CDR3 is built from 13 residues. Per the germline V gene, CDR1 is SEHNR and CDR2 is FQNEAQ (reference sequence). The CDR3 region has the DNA TGTGCCAGCAGCTCAGTTGGTCAAGATACGCAGTATTTT. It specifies CASSSVGQDTQYF.

The CDR3 DNA is TGTGCCAGCAGTTTCGGACAGGGGGCTGAAGAAAAACTGTTTTTT. Its translation: CASSFGQGAEEKLFF. This rearrangement joins TRBV25-1 to TRBJ1-4, with 11 bases fitting TRBD1. The CDR3 runs to 15 residues. Germline V gene data show CDR1 as MGHDK and CDR2 as SYGVNS. The junction had 7 bases not matched to a gene; V was cut back by 5 bases and J by 8 bases.

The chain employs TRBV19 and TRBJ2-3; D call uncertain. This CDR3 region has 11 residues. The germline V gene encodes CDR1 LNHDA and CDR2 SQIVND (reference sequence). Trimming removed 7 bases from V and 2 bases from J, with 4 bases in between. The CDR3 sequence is CASTDTDTQYF. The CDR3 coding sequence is TGTGCCAGTACCGACACAGATACGCAGTATTTT.

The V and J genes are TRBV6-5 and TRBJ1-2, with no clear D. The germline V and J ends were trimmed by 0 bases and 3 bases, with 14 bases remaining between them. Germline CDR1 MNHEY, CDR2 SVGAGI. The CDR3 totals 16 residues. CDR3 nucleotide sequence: TGTGCCAGCAGTTACTCGATTGGGGAGTCTCACTATGGCTACACCTTC. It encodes CASSYSIGESHYGYTF.

CDR3 sequence reads: CASGGGGNTEAFF. CDR3 in DNA: TGTGCCAGCGGAGGTGGGGGGAACACTGAAGCTTTCTTT. The chain is built from TRBV9 and TRBJ1-1; TRBD1 is a possible D gene (5 bases). CDR1 is SGDLS, CDR2 YYNGEE, per germline. Between the trimmed V and J ends, which lost 7 bases and 1 base, there was a span of 11 bases. The CDR3 sequence is 13 residues long.

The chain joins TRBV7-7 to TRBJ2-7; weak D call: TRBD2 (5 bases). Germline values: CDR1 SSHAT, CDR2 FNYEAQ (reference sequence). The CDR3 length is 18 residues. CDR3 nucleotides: TGTGCTAGCAGCTTCACATCGTGGACTCCTGATTATCCCTACGAGCAGTACGTC. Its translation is CASSFTSWTPDYPYEQYV.

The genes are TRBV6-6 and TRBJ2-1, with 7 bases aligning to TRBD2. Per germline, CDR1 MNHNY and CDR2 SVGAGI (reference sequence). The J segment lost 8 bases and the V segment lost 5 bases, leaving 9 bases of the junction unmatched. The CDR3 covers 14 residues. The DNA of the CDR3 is TGTGCCAGCAGTCCCCGCGGGGAGGGACATGAGCAGTTCTTC. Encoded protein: CASSPRGEGHEQFF.

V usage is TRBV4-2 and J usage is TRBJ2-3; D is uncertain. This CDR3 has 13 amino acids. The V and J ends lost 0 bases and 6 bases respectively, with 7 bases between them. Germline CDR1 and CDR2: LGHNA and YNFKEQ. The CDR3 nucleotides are TGTGCCAGCAGCCAAGAGCTGTCGGATACGCAGTATTTT. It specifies CASSQELSDTQYF.

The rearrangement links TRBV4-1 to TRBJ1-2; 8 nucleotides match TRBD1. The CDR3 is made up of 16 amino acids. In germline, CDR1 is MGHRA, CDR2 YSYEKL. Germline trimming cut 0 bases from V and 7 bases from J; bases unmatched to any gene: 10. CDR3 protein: CASSQDSPGGFRGYTF. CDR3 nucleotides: TGCGCCAGCAGCCAAGATTCGCCAGGGGGCTTTCGTGGCTACACCTTC.

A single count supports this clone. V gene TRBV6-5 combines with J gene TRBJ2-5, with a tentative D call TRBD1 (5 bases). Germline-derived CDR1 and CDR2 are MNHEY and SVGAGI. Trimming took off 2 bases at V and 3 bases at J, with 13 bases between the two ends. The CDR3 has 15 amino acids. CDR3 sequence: CASSYRVGQKETQYF. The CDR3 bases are TGTGCCAGCAGTTACCGCGTGGGGCAGAAAGAGACCCAGTACTTC.

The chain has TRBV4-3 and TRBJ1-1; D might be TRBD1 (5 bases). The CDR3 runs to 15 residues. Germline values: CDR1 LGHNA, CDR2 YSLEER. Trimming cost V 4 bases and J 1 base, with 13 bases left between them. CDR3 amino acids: CASSPIWGENTEAFF. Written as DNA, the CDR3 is TGCGCCAGCAGCCCCATTTGGGGGGAGAACACTGAAGCTTTCTTT.

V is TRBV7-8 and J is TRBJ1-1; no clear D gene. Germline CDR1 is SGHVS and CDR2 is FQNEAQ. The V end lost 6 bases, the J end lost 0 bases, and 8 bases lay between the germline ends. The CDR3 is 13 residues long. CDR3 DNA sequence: TGTGCCAGCAGTTCGACCCTGAACACTGAAGCTTTCTTT. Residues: CASSSTLNTEAFF.

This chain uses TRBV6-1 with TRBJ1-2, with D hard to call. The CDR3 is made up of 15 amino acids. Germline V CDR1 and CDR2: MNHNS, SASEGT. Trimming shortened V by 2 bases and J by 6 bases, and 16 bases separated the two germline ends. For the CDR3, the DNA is TGTGCCAGCAGTGAAAGAATGCGAAGGGATCATGGCTACACCTTC. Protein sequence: CASSERMRRDHGYTF.

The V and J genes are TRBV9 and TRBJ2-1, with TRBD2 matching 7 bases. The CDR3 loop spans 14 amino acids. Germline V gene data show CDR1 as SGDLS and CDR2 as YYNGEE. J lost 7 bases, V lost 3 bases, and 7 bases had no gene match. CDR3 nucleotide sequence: TGTGCCAGCAGCGCCCCGGGGGGATGGAATGAGCAGTTCTTC. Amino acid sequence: CASSAPGGWNEQFF.